One and the same sample provided the 31 T cell receptor beta chains below, sequenced in a study of identical twins. One entry per CDR3 protein, called by TCRdb with MiXCR from the 5' RACE reads. The sample includes hundreds of thousands of distinct CDR3 sequences, around 8.3% of them seen just once. This sample was also put to use in a study of yellow fever vaccine responses in identical twins.

The sequenced sample was PBMCs. Receptors were obtained from a woman aged 18-29 years in good health.

This clonotype was detected ten times or more. The V and J genes are TRBV3-1 and TRBJ2-3, with a tentative D call TRBD1 (6 bases). The CDR3 covers 16 residues. The germline V gene encodes CDR1 LGHDT and CDR2 YNNKEL (reference sequence). The V end was cut by 0 bases, the J end by 2 bases, with 12 bases between. The CDR3 here is CASSQETGPVTDTQYF. The CDR3 region has the DNA TGTGCCAGCAGCCAAGAGACAGGTCCTGTCACAGATACGCAGTATTTT.

This clonotype was seen only a few times. The chain joins TRBV5-6 to TRBJ2-6; tentative D call: TRBD2 (5 bases). This CDR3 comprises 15 residues. Trimming pared 2 bases from V and 4 bases from J, leaving 10 bases between. Germline V gene sequence: CDR1 SGHDT, CDR2 YYEEEE. The CDR3 sequence: CASSFVGVGANVLTF. The CDR3, as DNA: TGTGCCAGCAGCTTTGTCGGGGTCGGGGCCAACGTCCTGACTTTC.

V is TRBV6-2 or TRBV6-3 and J is TRBJ2-5; 10 bases are a match to TRBD2. In germline, CDR1 is MNHEY, CDR2 SVGEGT. With V trimmed by 7 bases and J by 0 bases, 2 bases remained unmatched. CDR3 length: 14 residues. CDR3 protein: CASKGLADQETQYF. The CDR3 DNA sequence: TGTGCCAGCAAAGGACTAGCGGACCAAGAGACCCAGTACTTC.

This clonotype was picked up a small number of times. The chain has TRBV27 and TRBJ2-7; TRBD2 matches 7 bases. Unmatched junction bases numbered 6, after V lost 3 bases and J lost 4 bases. The CDR3 spans 14 residues. Germline V gene sequence: CDR1 MNHEY, CDR2 SMNVEV (reference sequence). CDR3 loop: CASSLGGLGYEQYF. CDR3 bases: TGTGCCAGCAGTTTGGGAGGGTTAGGTTACGAGCAGTACTTC.

The chain has TRBV27 and TRBJ2-1; 10 bases fit TRBD2. V dropped 0 bases and J dropped 2; count of bases not matched to a gene: 7. Germline V gene sequence: CDR1 MNHEY, CDR2 SMNVEV (reference sequence). This CDR3 is 18 amino acids long. The CDR3 loop is CASSLSSGRGIAYNEQFF. CDR3 nucleotide sequence: TGTGCCAGCAGTTTATCGAGCGGGAGGGGGATAGCCTACAATGAGCAGTTCTTC.

The J gene is TRBJ2-1, the V gene TRBV6-2 or TRBV6-3; D is uncertain. Trimming removed 0 bases at V and 9 bases at J, with 6 bases between. The CDR3 has 12 amino acids. From germline, CDR1 is MNHEY and CDR2 SVGEGT. The CDR3 sequence: CASSYSLSEQFF. The CDR3 DNA reads TGTGCCAGCAGTTACTCGTTGTCTGAGCAGTTCTTC.

This chain links TRBV7-2 with TRBJ2-7, with a tentative D call TRBD2 (6 bases). The V end was cut by 5 bases, the J end by 2 bases, with 16 bases between. Germline V CDR1 and CDR2: SGHTA, FQGNSA. The CDR3 contains 15 residues. CDR3 loop: CASSAHAVAAYEQYF. The CDR3, as DNA: TGTGCCAGCAGCGCCCACGCGGTAGCGGCCTACGAGCAGTACTTC.

The table lists this clonotype with a few counts. This chain uses TRBV10-3 with TRBJ2-5; a possible D gene is TRBD2 (7 bases). The CDR3 covers 15 residues. The V and J ends lost 3 bases and 5 bases respectively, with 16 bases between them. Germline V CDR1 and CDR2: ENHRY, SYGVKD. CDR3 region: CAISDPGRGQETQYF. CDR3 nucleotide sequence: TGTGCCATCAGTGATCCCGGGCGGGGGCAGGAGACCCAGTACTTC.

The chain has TRBV24-1 and TRBJ2-6; D unresolved. This CDR3 contains 16 residues. Trimming removed 0 bases at V and 0 bases at J, with 5 bases between. The germline V gene encodes CDR1 KGHDR and CDR2 SFDVKD. The CDR3 bases are TGTGCCACCAGTGATTTGAGTTACTCTGGGGCCAACGTCCTGACTTTC. It translates to CATSDLSYSGANVLTF.

A few counts support this clonotype. The V gene is TRBV7-9, the J gene TRBJ2-7; 11 bases are a match to TRBD1. The germline CDR1 and CDR2 sequences are SEHNR and FQNEAQ (reference sequence). This CDR3 contains 15 residues. V trimming: 3 bases; J trimming: 2 bases; junction bases outside the gene matches: 3. CDR3 in amino acids: CASSFPGQGAYEQYF. CDR3 coding DNA: TGTGCCAGCAGCTTTCCGGGACAGGGGGCCTACGAGCAGTACTTC.

This clonotype was recorded a few times. The genes are TRBV5-6 and TRBJ2-7; D is perhaps TRBD1 (5 bases). With 9 bases removed from V and 0 bases from J, the gap between germline ends came to 19 bases. Germline CDR1 reads SGHDT; CDR2 reads YYEEEE. There are 15 residues in the CDR3. The chain's CDR3 is CATTQRQGRSYEQYF. The CDR3 region has the DNA TGTGCCACCACCCAGAGGCAGGGCCGCTCCTACGAGCAGTACTTC.

Many counts were recorded for this clonotype. The genes are TRBV7-3 and TRBJ2-7; 8 positions agree with TRBD1. In germline, CDR1 is SGHTA, CDR2 FQGTGA. The junction had 4 bases not matched to a gene; V was cut back by 5 bases and J by 1 base. CDR3 length equals 14 residues. The CDR3 protein is CASSQRTGSYEQYF. CDR3 bases: TGTGCCAGCAGCCAACGGACAGGGTCCTACGAGCAGTACTTC.

This clonotype has a handful of counts. This rearrangement joins TRBV10-3 to TRBJ2-3; TRBD1 agrees at 9 bases. V dropped 9 bases and J dropped 2; count of bases not matched to a gene: 3. CDR3 length: 13 residues. Germline CDR1 ENHRY, CDR2 SYGVKD. The CDR3 spells CAMTGGPTDTQYF. The CDR3 DNA sequence: TGTGCCATGACAGGGGGGCCCACAGATACGCAGTATTTT.

This clonotype was recorded many times. This chain connects TRBV2 to TRBJ2-5; D may match TRBD1 or TRBD2 (5 bases each). V was trimmed by 7 bases and J by 5 bases, leaving 17 bases between them. CDR1 and CDR2 from the germline V gene are SNHLY and FYNNEI. The CDR3 is 14 amino acids. The CDR3 protein is CASNPGRLGETQYF. The CDR3 DNA sequence: TGTGCCAGCAATCCGGGACGGCTTGGCGAGACCCAGTACTTC.

V is TRBV5-6 and J is TRBJ2-5, with D possibly matching TRBD2 (5 bases). The V end lost 1 base, the J end lost 4 bases, and 8 bases lay between the germline ends. The V gene's germline CDR1 is SGHDT and CDR2 YYEEEE. The CDR3 extends over 13 amino acids. CDR3 sequence (DNA): TGTGCCAGCAGCTTGCTAGCCACAGAGACCCAGTACTTC. It is translated as CASSLLATETQYF. The full variable domain, rest sourced from reference TRBV5-6 and TRBJ2-5, is DAGVTQSPTHLIKTRGQQVTLRCSPKSGHDTVSWYQQALGQGPQFIFQYYEEEERQRGNFPDRFSGHQFPNYSSELNVNALLLGDSALYLCASSLLATETQYFGPGTRLLVL.

A few counts support this clonotype. This chain joins TRBV10-3 and TRBJ1-1, with D possibly being TRBD1 (5 bases). Per the germline V gene, CDR1 is ENHRY and CDR2 is SYGVKD. V was shortened by 3 bases and J by 0 bases, with 11 bases between the two germline ends. This CDR3 is 15 amino acids long. The CDR3 protein is CAISEEGPLNTEAFF. The CDR3 nucleotides read TGTGCCATCAGTGAAGAGGGACCTCTGAACACTGAAGCTTTCTTT.

The gene calls are TRBV25-1 and TRBJ2-5; 11 bases agree with TRBD2. J gave up 2 bases and V 2 bases, and 7 bases lay outside the gene matches. Germline V gene data show CDR1 as MGHDK and CDR2 as SYGVNS. The CDR3 runs 17 residues. CDR3 in DNA: TGTGCCAGCAGTGAAAAGGCTAGCGGGAGGAGGCAAGAGACCCAGTACTTC. Translated, it gives CASSEKASGRRQETQYF.

This clonotype was recorded at least ten times. This rearrangement joins TRBV7-9 to TRBJ2-7; D could derive from TRBD1 or TRBD2 (5 bases each). There are 12 residues in the CDR3. Trimming took 2 bases from V and 6 from J, leaving 8 bases between them. Germline V gene sequence: CDR1 SEHNR, CDR2 FQNEAQ (reference sequence). CDR3 region: CASSLPGTEQYF. DNA of the CDR3: TGTGCCAGCAGCTTACCTGGGACCGAGCAGTACTTC.

The V call is TRBV6-2 or TRBV6-3, the J call TRBJ2-3; 7 bases are shared with TRBD2. Germline-derived CDR1 and CDR2 are MNHEY and SVGEGT. Trimming at V came to 5 bases and at J to 4 bases, leaving 6 bases not matched to a gene. CDR3 length: 14 amino acids. Here the CDR3 reads CASSHGLESDTQYF. The CDR3 region has the DNA TGTGCCAGCAGTCACGGACTAGAGTCAGATACGCAGTATTTT.

There are a few counts of this clonotype. The genes are TRBV5-1 and TRBJ2-7; 8 nucleotides match TRBD1. With V trimmed by 4 bases and J by 7 bases, 10 bases remained unmatched. The germline gives CDR1 SGHRS, CDR2 YFSETQ. The CDR3 runs to 14 residues. The CDR3 DNA is TGCGCCAGCAGCCGCCGGACAGGGATGGAAGAGCAGTACTTC. This translates into CASSRRTGMEEQYF.

This clonotype occurred many times. The chain recombines TRBV6-1 with TRBJ2-5; D ambiguous. The V end lost 1 base, the J end lost 2 bases, and 11 bases lay between the germline ends. CDR3 size: 15 residues. Germline loops: CDR1 MNHNS, CDR2 SASEGT. The CDR3 spells CASSEGSQPQETQYF. The CDR3 DNA reads as TGTGCCAGCAGTGAAGGTTCCCAGCCTCAAGAGACCCAGTACTTC.

This clonotype was found many times. The genes are TRBV29-1 and TRBJ2-1; unclear D gene. Germline CDR1 is SQVTM and CDR2 is ANQGSEA. Trimming stripped 4 bases from V and 0 bases from J, with 19 bases between. The CDR3 runs to 17 residues. The CDR3 DNA follows: TGCAGCGTTGTAGGCGGCTCGGGCTTCAGCTCCTACAATGAGCAGTTCTTC. Its translation: CSVVGGSGFSSYNEQFF.

The J gene is TRBJ2-1, the V gene TRBV3-1; D perhaps matches TRBD1 (6 bases). Deletions cut 2 bases from V and 8 bases from J, with 10 bases between. This CDR3 has 13 residues. CDR1 LGHDT and CDR2 YNNKEL come from the germline V gene (reference sequence). CDR3 amino acids: CASSQYRDDEQFF. CDR3 DNA: TGTGCCAGCAGCCAATACAGGGACGATGAGCAGTTCTTC.

In this sample, this clonotype turned up a few times. The chain is built from TRBV20-1 and TRBJ2-1, with 9 bases aligning to TRBD2. The CDR3 has 14 amino acids. Germline V lookup: CDR1 DFQATT, CDR2 SNEGSKA (reference sequence). With V trimmed by 1 base and J by 5 bases, 3 bases remained unmatched. CDR3 sequence: CSARGLADHNEQFF. In DNA, the CDR3 is TGCAGTGCTAGAGGACTAGCGGACCACAATGAGCAGTTCTTC.

V gene TRBV7-9 combines with J gene TRBJ2-1, with D possibly TRBD2 on 5 matching bases. The CDR3 is made up of 16 amino acids. V was clipped by 1 base and J by 7 bases, with 17 bases between them. CDR1 SEHNR and CDR2 FQNEAQ come from the germline V gene (reference sequence). CDR3 protein: CASSLGGRRVRNEQFF. The CDR3 DNA sequence: TGTGCCAGCAGCTTAGGAGGGCGGAGAGTAAGGAATGAGCAGTTCTTC.

This clonotype was seen only a few times. The genes are TRBV7-2 and TRBJ1-2; possibly TRBD1 for D (5 bases). Trimming pared 1 base from V and 7 bases from J, leaving 13 bases between. This CDR3 has 14 amino acids. CDR1 is SGHTA and CDR2 is FQGNSA in the germline V gene. This chain's CDR3 is CASSLVDPGTGYTF. The CDR3 DNA is TGTGCCAGCAGCTTAGTGGATCCGGGGACTGGCTACACCTTC.

This clonotype was observed a handful of times. The rearrangement links TRBV15 to TRBJ2-7; D not resolved. V was trimmed by 0 bases and J by 6 bases, leaving 9 bases between them. Germline V gene sequence: CDR1 LNHNV, CDR2 YYDKDF (reference sequence). CDR3 length: 13 amino acids. The DNA of the CDR3 is TGTGCCACCAGCAGAGATCGGCCAGCCGAGCAGTACTTC. It translates to CATSRDRPAEQYF.

Ten or more counts support this clonotype. This chain connects TRBV11-2 to TRBJ2-1; D is unclear. Per the germline V gene, CDR1 is SGHAT and CDR2 is FQNNGV. The length of the CDR3 is 17 residues. V lost 5 bases, J lost 0 bases, and 17 bases lay in between. CDR3 residues: CASSIPPTFSSYNEQFF. The DNA of the CDR3 is TGTGCCAGCAGCATCCCCCCGACTTTTAGCTCCTACAATGAGCAGTTCTTC.

This clonotype appeared many times. The chain links TRBV4-2 to TRBJ2-7; D not resolved. The germline V and J ends were trimmed by 0 bases and 2 bases, with 5 bases remaining between them. The germline gives CDR1 LGHNA, CDR2 YNFKEQ. The CDR3 covers 13 residues. The CDR3: CASSQEWAYEQYF. CDR3 DNA sequence: TGTGCCAGCAGCCAAGAATGGGCCTACGAGCAGTACTTC.

This clonotype was picked up one time. The J gene is TRBJ2-1, the V gene TRBV20-1, with 9 bases aligning to TRBD2. The CDR3 consists of 16 residues. Germline V gene data show CDR1 as DFQATT and CDR2 as SNEGSKA (reference sequence). The ends lost 5 bases at V and 1 base at J; junction bases unmatched: 9. CDR3 region: CSAEELAGESYNEQFF. In DNA, the CDR3 is TGCAGTGCTGAGGAGTTAGCGGGAGAATCCTACAATGAGCAGTTCTTC.

The chain combines TRBV4-3 with TRBJ1-2, with D uncertain. The CDR3 is made up of 16 amino acids. Germline V gene lookup returns CDR1 LGHNA and CDR2 YSLEER. Trimming shortened V by 1 base and J by 4 bases, and 16 bases separated the two germline ends. This CDR3 reads CASSQGEVLPSYGYTF. CDR3 nucleotide sequence: TGCGCCAGCAGCCAAGGGGAGGTCCTACCTAGCTATGGCTACACCTTC.